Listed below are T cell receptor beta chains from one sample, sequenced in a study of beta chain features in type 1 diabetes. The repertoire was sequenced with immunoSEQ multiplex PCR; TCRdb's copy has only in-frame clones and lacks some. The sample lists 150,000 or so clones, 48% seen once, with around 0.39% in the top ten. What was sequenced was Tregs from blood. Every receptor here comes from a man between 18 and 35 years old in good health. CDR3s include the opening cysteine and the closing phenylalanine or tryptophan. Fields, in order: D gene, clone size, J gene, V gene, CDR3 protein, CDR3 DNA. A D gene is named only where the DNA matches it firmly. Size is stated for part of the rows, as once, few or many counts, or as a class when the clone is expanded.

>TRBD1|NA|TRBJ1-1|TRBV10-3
CATRQGGRNTEAFF
TGTGCCACAAGACAGGGTGGCAGGAACACTGAAGCTTTCTTT
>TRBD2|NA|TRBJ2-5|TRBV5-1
CASSGPRTSKDEETQYF
TGCGCCAGCAGCGGGCCGCGGACTAGCAAGGACGAGGAGACCCAGTACTTC
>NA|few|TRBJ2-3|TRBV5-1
CASRGPGALDTQYF
TGCGCCAGCAGAGGACCGGGAGCACTCGATACGCAGTATTTT
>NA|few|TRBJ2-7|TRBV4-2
CASSQDRQLSSYEQYF
TGTGCCAGCAGCCAAGACAGACAGCTTAGCTCCTACGAGCAGTACTTC
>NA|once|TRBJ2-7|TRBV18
CASSPRAGSNEQYF
TGTGCCAGCTCCCCCAGGGCAGGCTCGAACGAGCAGTACTTC
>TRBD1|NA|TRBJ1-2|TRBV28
CASSLWGGQGGYGYTF
TGTGCCAGCAGTTTATGGGGTGGCCAGGGGGGCTATGGCTACACCTTC
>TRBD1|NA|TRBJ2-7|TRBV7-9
CASSSGTGHYEQYF
TGTGCCAGCAGCTCCGGGACAGGGCATTACGAGCAGTACTTC
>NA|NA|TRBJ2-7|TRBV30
CAWSSPVPYEQYF
TGTGCCTGGAGTAGCCCGGTACCCTACGAGCAGTACTTC
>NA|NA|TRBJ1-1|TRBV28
CASTILRSLNTEAFF
TGTGCCAGCACCATCCTACGGAGCCTGAACACTGAAGCTTTCTTT
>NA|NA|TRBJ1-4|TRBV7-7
CASSLGTAHNEKLFF
TGTGCCAGCAGCTTAGGCACAGCTCATAATGAAAAACTGTTTTTT
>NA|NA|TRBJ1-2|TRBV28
CASSFPDRTVYGYTF
TGTGCCAGCAGTTTTCCCGACCGGACAGTCTATGGCTACACCTTC
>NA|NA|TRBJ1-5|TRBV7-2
CASSTQGGSNQPQHF
TGTGCCAGCAGCACACAGGGTGGCAGCAATCAGCCCCAGCATTTT
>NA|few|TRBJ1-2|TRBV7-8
CASSFRRGALTYGYTF
TGTGCCAGCAGCTTTAGGCGGGGGGCGCTTACATATGGCTACACCTTC
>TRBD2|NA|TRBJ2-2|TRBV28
CASTPSRGANTGELFF
TGTGCCAGCACCCCCTCGCGGGGGGCGAACACCGGGGAGCTGTTTTTT
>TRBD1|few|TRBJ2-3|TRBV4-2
CASSPLRDRFADTQYF
TGTGCCAGCAGCCCCCTGCGGGACAGGTTCGCAGATACGCAGTATTTT
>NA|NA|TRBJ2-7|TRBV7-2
CASSLSAQGFGLPYEQYF
TGTGCCAGCAGCTTATCGGCCCAGGGATTTGGGCTACCCTACGAGCAGTACTTC
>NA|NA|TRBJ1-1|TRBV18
CASSPRRGNTEAFF
TGTGCCAGCTCACCCCGGCGGGGGAACACTGAAGCTTTCTTT
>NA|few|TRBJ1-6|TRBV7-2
CASSLGAGADNSPLHF
TGTGCCAGCAGCTTAGGAGCGGGGGCGGATAATTCACCCCTCCACTTT
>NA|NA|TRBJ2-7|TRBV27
CASSSDILLEQYF
TGTGCCAGCAGTTCGGACATCCTTTTGGAGCAGTACTTC
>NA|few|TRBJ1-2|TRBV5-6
CASSLYNTNYGYTF
TGTGCCAGCAGCTTGTACAACACTAACTATGGCTACACCTTC
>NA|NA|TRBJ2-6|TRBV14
CASSLWFTSSGANVLTF
TGTGCCAGCAGCCTCTGGTTTACCAGCTCTGGGGCCAACGTCCTGACTTTC
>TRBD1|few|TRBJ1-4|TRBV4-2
CASSQLRGTSEKLFF
TGTGCCAGCAGCCAACTCAGGGGGACGAGCGAAAAACTGTTTTTT
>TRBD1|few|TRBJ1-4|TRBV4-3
CASSQVDRARSEKLFF
TGCGCCAGCAGCCAGGTGGACAGGGCACGGAGTGAAAAACTGTTTTTT
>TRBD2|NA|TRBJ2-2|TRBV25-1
CASSESGSGSTGELFF
TGTGCCAGCAGTGAATCTGGTAGCGGGAGCACCGGGGAGCTGTTTTTT
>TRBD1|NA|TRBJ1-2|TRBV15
CATSGSGGRRSEWFHGYTF
TGTGCCACCTCCGGCTCAGGGGGGCGCAGGTCAGAGTGGTTCCATGGCTACACCTTC
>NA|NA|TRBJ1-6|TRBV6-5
CASSYGLSSPLHF
TGTGCCAGCAGTTACGGTCTAAGTTCACCCCTCCACTTT
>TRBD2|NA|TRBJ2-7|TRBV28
CASSARLAGSYEQYF
TGTGCCAGCAGTGCCAGACTAGCGGGCTCCTACGAGCAGTACTTC
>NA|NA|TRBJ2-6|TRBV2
CASRRDSATISGANVLTF
TGTGCCAGCAGGCGGGACTCCGCCACTATCTCTGGGGCCAACGTCCTGACTTTC
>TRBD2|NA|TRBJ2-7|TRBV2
CASRVAGGLYEQYF
TGTGCCAGCCGAGTAGCGGGAGGCCTCTACGAGCAGTACTTC
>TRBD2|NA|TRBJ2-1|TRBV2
CASRGLADYNEQFF
TGTGCCAGCAGAGGACTAGCGGACTACAATGAGCAGTTCTTC
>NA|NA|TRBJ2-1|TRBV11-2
CASSPNNEQFF
TGTGCCAGCAGCCCAAACAATGAGCAGTTCTTC
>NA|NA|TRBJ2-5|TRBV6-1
CASSPFLAPQETQYF
TGTGCCAGCAGTCCATTCCTAGCGCCCCAAGAGACCCAGTACTTC
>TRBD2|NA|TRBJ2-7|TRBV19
CASSTSGAFLYEQYF
TGTGCCAGTAGTACTAGCGGGGCGTTCTTATACGAGCAGTACTTC
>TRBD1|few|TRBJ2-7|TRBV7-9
CASSDRTGSSYEQYF
TGTGCCAGCAGCGACCGGACAGGGAGCTCCTACGAGCAGTACTTC
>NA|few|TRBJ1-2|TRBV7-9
CASSLGWGSSNYGYTF
TGTGCCAGCAGCTTAGGGTGGGGCAGTTCTAACTATGGCTACACCTTC
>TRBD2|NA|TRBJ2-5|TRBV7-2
CASSLTRLAGGETQYF
TGTGCCAGCAGCCTAACTCGACTAGCGGGAGGAGAGACCCAGTACTTC
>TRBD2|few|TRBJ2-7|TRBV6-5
CASNLSGSSYEQYF
TGTGCCAGCAATTTAAGCGGGAGCTCCTACGAGCAGTACTTC
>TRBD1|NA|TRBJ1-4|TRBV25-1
CASSGRGQEEKLFF
TGTGCCAGCAGTGGGAGGGGGCAGGAGGAAAAACTGTTTTTT
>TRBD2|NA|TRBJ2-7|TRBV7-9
CASSLIESGAYEQYF
TGTGCCAGCAGCTTAATAGAGAGCGGGGCGTACGAGCAGTACTTC
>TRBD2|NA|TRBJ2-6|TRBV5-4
CASSPGLAPVGGANVLTF
TGTGCCAGCAGTCCGGGACTAGCCCCGGTGGGGGGGGCCAACGTCCTGACTTTC
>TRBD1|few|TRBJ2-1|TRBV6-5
CASSYWTGARDEQFF
TGTGCCAGCAGTTACTGGACAGGGGCTAGGGATGAGCAGTTCTTC
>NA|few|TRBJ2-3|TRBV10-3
CAISVSDYTDTQYF
TGTGCCATCAGTGTTAGCGATTACACAGATACGCAGTATTTT